The 24 T cell receptor beta chains reported below all come from one sample, sequenced in a study of blood T cell repertoires in COVID-19. TCRdb's copy holds only in-frame clones and misses some; the assay was immunoSEQ multiplex PCR. The data hold about 44,000 clones, with roughly 68% observed a single time. The sequenced material came from peripheral blood. All receptors derive from a man older than 75 with acute or convalescent COVID-19.

The rearrangement links TRBV5-5 to TRBJ2-2, with TRBD2 matching over 10 bases. The V gene's germline CDR1 is SGHKS and CDR2 YYEKEE (reference sequence). J lost 7 bases, V lost 7 bases, and 10 bases had no gene match. The CDR3 consists of 15 residues. The CDR3 is CASGPIAGGIGELFF. The DNA of the CDR3 is TGTGCCAGCGGCCCAATAGCGGGAGGCATCGGGGAGCTGTTTTTT.

The chain carries TRBV7-9 and TRBJ1-6; 11 nucleotides line up with TRBD1. CDR3 length: 17 residues. Germline V gene data show CDR1 as SEHNR and CDR2 as FQNEAQ (reference sequence). V was pared by 4 bases and J by 7 bases, with 9 bases of the junction left unmatched. In nucleotides, the CDR3 is TGTGCCAGCAGCTCATCACGGGGGACAGGGGGAAATTCACCCCTCCACTTT. Translated: CASSSSRGTGGNSPLHF.

A few counts support this clone. The gene calls are TRBV18 and TRBJ2-5; 8 positions match TRBD2. Germline V gene sequence: CDR1 KGHSH, CDR2 LQKENI. The CDR3 has 13 residues. Trimming took 4 bases from V and 5 from J; bases not matched to a gene: 3. The CDR3 loop is CASSLGLEETQYF. The DNA of the CDR3 is TGTGCCAGCTCACTGGGACTAGAGGAGACCCAGTACTTC.

The chain combines TRBV28 with TRBJ2-6; D is uncertain. Germline CDR1 is MDHEN and CDR2 is SYDVKM. The CDR3 runs to 14 residues. V lost 4 bases and J lost 3, with 7 bases in between. CDR3 bases: TGTGCCAGCAGTTCTACTTTTGGGGCCAACGTCCTGACTTTC. It translates to CASSSTFGANVLTF.

The CDR3 DNA reads TGTGCCAGCAGCCCCCTAAGAGGGCGCAATCAGCCCCAGCATTTT. Amino acids: CASSPLRGRNQPQHF. This chain links TRBV7-9 with TRBJ1-5; D is undetermined. V shed 5 bases and J shed 2 bases, with 13 bases lying between them. There are 15 residues in the CDR3. Germline lookup yields CDR1 SEHNR and CDR2 FQNEAQ (reference sequence).

The DNA for the CDR3 is TGTGCCAGCAGCTTCCCGACAGGGTCGGGGTCACCCCTCCACTTT. It yields the protein CASSFPTGSGSPLHF. The V gene is TRBV7-2, the J gene TRBJ1-6; the match to TRBD1 covers 7 bases. This CDR3 contains 15 residues. V lost 3 bases and J lost 10; bases outside the gene matches: 9. Germline assignment: CDR1 SGHTA and CDR2 FQGNSA.

This clone came up a few times. This chain links TRBV7-9 with TRBJ2-5; 8 bases fit TRBD2. This CDR3 is built from 15 residues. Germline V gives CDR1 SEHNR, CDR2 FQNEAQ (reference sequence). The J segment lost 1 base and the V segment lost 3 bases, leaving 4 bases of the junction unmatched. The CDR3 spells CASSLTSALQETQYF. CDR3 DNA sequence: TGTGCCAGCAGCTTGACTAGCGCTCTCCAAGAGACCCAGTACTTC.

The chain employs TRBV28 and TRBJ2-2; D gene unclear. Trimming stripped 6 bases from V and 10 bases from J, with 12 bases between. The CDR3 extends over 12 amino acids. The V gene's germline CDR1 is MDHEN and CDR2 SYDVKM. The CDR3 here is CASRRPLEELFF. In DNA, the CDR3 is TGTGCCAGCAGGCGACCCCTAGAGGAGCTGTTTTTT.

This sequence joins TRBV5-1 and TRBJ2-6; TRBD2 matches 8 bases. J was trimmed by 0 bases and V by 3 bases; bases with no gene match: 5. Germline-derived CDR1 and CDR2 are SGHRS and YFSETQ. This CDR3 spans 17 amino acids. CDR3 in DNA: TGCGCCAGCAGCTCAAGCGGGACTAGCTCTGGGGCCAACGTCCTGACTTTC. This encodes CASSSSGTSSGANVLTF.

The J gene is TRBJ1-4, the V gene TRBV11-2; D remains unclear. Germline CDR1 is SGHAT and CDR2 is FQNNGV. Trimming took 5 bases from V and 8 from J, leaving 12 bases between them. The CDR3 sequence is 13 residues long. The CDR3 region has the DNA TGTGCCAGCAGCGCCACGGGGAGGGAAAAACTGTTTTTT. Protein product: CASSATGREKLFF.

The V call is TRBV5-1, the J call TRBJ2-1; 9 nucleotides agree with TRBD1. V shed 2 bases and J 7 bases; nucleotides not matched to a gene: 7. From germline, CDR1 is SGHRS and CDR2 YFSETQ. The CDR3 sequence is 15 residues long. The CDR3 protein is CASSFTGQGVNEQFF. CDR3 sequence (DNA): TGCGCCAGCAGCTTCACGGGACAGGGAGTAAATGAGCAGTTCTTC.

This sequence joins TRBV18 and TRBJ2-2, with D possibly matching TRBD1 (5 bases). The CDR3 contains 15 residues. Germline V lookup: CDR1 KGHSH, CDR2 LQKENI. V was clipped by 3 bases and J by 6 bases, with 14 bases between them. The CDR3 DNA reads TGTGCCAGCTCACCTTATTCAGGGTCGCCCGGGGAGCTGTTTTTT. Its protein product is CASSPYSGSPGELFF.

In this sample, this clone turned up once. The gene calls are TRBV9 and TRBJ2-1, with 13 bases lining up with TRBD2. CDR1 and CDR2 (germline): SGDLS, YYNGEE. J was trimmed by 8 bases and V by 0 bases; bases with no gene match: 2. There are 15 residues in the CDR3. The CDR3 sequence: CASSVGTSGSHEQFF. As DNA, the CDR3 is TGTGCCAGCAGCGTAGGGACTAGCGGGAGCCATGAGCAGTTCTTC.

The CDR3: CASSFFSDTQYF. Here the CDR3 DNA reads TGTGCCAGCAGCTTTTTCTCAGATACGCAGTATTTT. This sequence joins TRBV11-3 and TRBJ2-3; unclear D gene. V lost 3 bases and J lost 4, with 5 bases in between. The CDR3 sequence is 12 residues long. Germline loops: CDR1 SGHNT, CDR2 YENEEA.

J is TRBJ2-1 and V is TRBV5-8; D is possibly TRBD2 (6 bases). The germline V gene has CDR1 SGHTS and CDR2 YDEGEE. CDR3 length equals 16 residues. Deletions cut 0 bases from V and 6 bases from J, with 16 bases between. CDR3 nucleotides: TGTGCCAGCAGCTTGGCCGCAGGGAGGCTCGGCAATGAGCAGTTCTTC. It codes for CASSLAAGRLGNEQFF.

This CDR3 is CASSLGTGDYLGPPGTF. CDR3 DNA sequence: TGTGCCAGCAGCTTGGGGACAGGGGACTACTTGGGGCCTCCTGGGACCTTC. The chain couples TRBV5-4 to TRBJ1-2; 9 nucleotides agree with TRBD1. V shed 0 bases and J 14 bases; nucleotides not matched to a gene: 20. Germline-derived CDR1 and CDR2 are SGHNT and YYREEE (reference sequence). The CDR3 consists of 17 residues.

The V gene is TRBV28, the J gene TRBJ1-1, with 8 bases identical to TRBD1. The CDR3 covers 14 residues. Germline lookup yields CDR1 MDHEN and CDR2 SYDVKM. Trimming cost V 5 bases and J 10 bases; bases outside gene matches: 12. CDR3 sequence (DNA): TGTGCCAGCAGTCCGGACTGGGGGACAGGAGCAGCTTTCTTT. Encoded protein: CASSPDWGTGAAFF.

This clone was detected only a few times. The V and J genes are TRBV5-1 and TRBJ2-1; D uncertain. V lost 0 bases to trimming and J lost 3 bases, with 7 bases between them. CDR3 length equals 14 residues. The germline gives CDR1 SGHRS, CDR2 YFSETQ. CDR3 bases: TGCGCCAGCAGCTTGGGCCAGTTCTACAATGAGCAGTTCTTC. Encoded protein: CASSLGQFYNEQFF.

The chain is built from TRBV29-1 and TRBJ2-5; TRBD1 is a possible D gene (6 bases). Deletions cut 2 bases from V and 5 bases from J, with 9 bases between. Germline CDR1 is SQVTM and CDR2 is ANQGSEA. The length of the CDR3 is 12 residues. DNA for the CDR3: TGCAGCGTTGAAACAGGGCCGGAGACCCAGTACTTC. As protein: CSVETGPETQYF.

The chain couples TRBV6-4 to TRBJ2-1; D call uncertain. The V and J ends lost 0 bases and 9 bases respectively, with 9 bases between them. In germline, CDR1 is MRHNA, CDR2 SNTAGT. This CDR3 has 13 residues. CDR3 region: CASSDSAFGEQFF. The CDR3 nucleotides read TGTGCCAGCAGTGACTCTGCGTTTGGTGAGCAGTTCTTC.

This chain links TRBV4-2 with TRBJ2-1, with 8 bases aligning to TRBD2. The CDR3 contains 14 residues. V gave up 3 bases and J gave up 10 bases; unmatched junction bases: 8. The V gene's germline CDR1 is LGHNA and CDR2 YNFKEQ. DNA for the CDR3: TGTGCCAGCAGCCATACCGGGACTAGGCTCGAGCAGTTCTTC. This encodes CASSHTGTRLEQFF.

This clone was counted between two and nine times. The chain employs TRBV30 and TRBJ2-7, with TRBD1 identical over 10 bases. The CDR3 runs 16 residues. V dropped 1 base and J dropped 4; count of bases not matched to a gene: 10. Per the germline V gene, CDR1 is GTSNPN and CDR2 is SVGIG (reference sequence). The DNA for the CDR3 is TGTGCCTGGAGTGAGGTTTGGACAGGGGGTTCGTACGAGCAGTACTTC. It codes for CAWSEVWTGGSYEQYF.

V gene TRBV6-5 combines with J gene TRBJ1-5, with D perhaps matching TRBD1 (5 bases). The V end was cut by 9 bases, the J end by 2 bases, with 17 bases between. CDR1 and CDR2 from the germline V gene are MNHEY and SVGAGI. The CDR3 loop spans 15 amino acids. The CDR3 bases are TGTGCCAGTAAACCGAGTCAAGGGGGCAATCAGCCCCAGCATTTT. This encodes CASKPSQGGNQPQHF.

The chain uses TRBV19 and TRBJ1-2, with D tentatively TRBD1 (6 bases). Trimming shortened V by 9 bases and J by 7 bases, and 15 bases separated the two germline ends. The CDR3 is 12 residues long. Germline values: CDR1 LNHDA, CDR2 SQIVND (reference sequence). As DNA, the CDR3 is TGTGCCAGCTCGGCCCGGGGGGCTGGCTACACCTTC. Translation: CASSARGAGYTF.